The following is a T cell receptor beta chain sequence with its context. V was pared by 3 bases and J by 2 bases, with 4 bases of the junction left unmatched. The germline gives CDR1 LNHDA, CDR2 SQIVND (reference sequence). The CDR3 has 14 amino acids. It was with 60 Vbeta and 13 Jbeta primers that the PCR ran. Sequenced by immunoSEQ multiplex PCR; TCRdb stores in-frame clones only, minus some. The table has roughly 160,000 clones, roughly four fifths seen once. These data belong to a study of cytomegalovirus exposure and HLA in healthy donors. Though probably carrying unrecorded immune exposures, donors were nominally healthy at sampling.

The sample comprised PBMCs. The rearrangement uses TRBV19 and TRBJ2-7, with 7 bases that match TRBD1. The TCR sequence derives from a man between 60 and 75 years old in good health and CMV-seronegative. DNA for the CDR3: TGTGCCAGTAGTATTCTGCAGGGGGCCTACGAGCAGTACTTC. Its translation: CASSILQGAYEQYF.